This TCR beta chain was captured in a study of T cells in Graves' hyperthyroidism and ophthalmopathy. At the level of the study: Peripheral blood draws took place at initial diagnosis, ahead of any treatment.

Sample collection date corresponds to first hyperthyroidism diagnosis, prior to any ophthalmopathy symptoms. Cells are PBMCs isolated from 9 to 10 ml of fresh blood. Trimming at V came to 10 bases and at J to 7 bases, leaving 9 bases not matched to a gene. Per germline, CDR1 LNHDA and CDR2 SQIVND (reference sequence). This CDR3 has 13 residues. It was RNA transcripts that yielded the amplified TCR beta CDR3 regions. In the first-round RT-PCR of the TCR CDR3, the HTBI primer set was used. TCRdb re-called the multiplex PCR reads with MiXCR, one entry per CDR3 protein. The profile shows about 290,000 distinct CDR3 sequences, roughly 15% of them singletons.

The sequenced material came from blood. The chain links TRBV19 to TRBJ2-1, with 8 bases identical to TRBD2. The receptor was isolated from a woman younger than 45 with Graves' hyperthyroidism that later progressed to Graves' ophthalmopathy. In DNA form, the CDR3 reads TGTGCCACCGATAGCGGGATCGGGAATGAGCAGTTCTTC. This gives the protein CATDSGIGNEQFF.